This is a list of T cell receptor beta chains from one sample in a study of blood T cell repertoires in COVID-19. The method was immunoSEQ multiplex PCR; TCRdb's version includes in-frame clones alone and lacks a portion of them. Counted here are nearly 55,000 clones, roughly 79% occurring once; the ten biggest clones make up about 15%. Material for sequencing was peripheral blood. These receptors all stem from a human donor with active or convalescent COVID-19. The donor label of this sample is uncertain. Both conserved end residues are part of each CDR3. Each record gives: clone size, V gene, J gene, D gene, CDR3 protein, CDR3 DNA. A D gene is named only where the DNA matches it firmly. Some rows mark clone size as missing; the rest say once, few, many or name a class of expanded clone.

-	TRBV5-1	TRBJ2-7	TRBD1	CASSLGRDRGYEQYF	TGCGCCAGCAGCTTGGGCCGGGACAGGGGATACGAGCAGTACTTC
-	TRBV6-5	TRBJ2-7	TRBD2	CASSYSVGRGEQYF	TGTGCCAGCAGTTACTCGGTCGGGAGGGGCGAGCAGTACTTC
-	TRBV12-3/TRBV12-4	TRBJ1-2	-	CASTGGRDYGYTF	TGTGCCAGCACCGGGGGGAGAGACTATGGCTACACCTTC
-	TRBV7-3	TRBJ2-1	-	CASSSLPVLEGRIEQFF	TGTGCCAGCAGCTCCTTACCTGTCCTGGAGGGCCGGATTGAGCAGTTCTTC
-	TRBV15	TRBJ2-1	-	CATSRDQTAGREQFF	TGTGCCACCAGCAGAGATCAAACTGCGGGAAGAGAGCAGTTCTTC
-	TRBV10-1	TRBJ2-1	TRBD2	CASSEFNSGAYNEQFF	TGCGCCAGCAGTGAGTTTAATAGCGGGGCTTACAATGAGCAGTTCTTC
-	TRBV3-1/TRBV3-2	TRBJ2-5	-	CASSQKGAQTQYF	TGTGCCAGCAGCCAAAAAGGGGCGCAGACCCAGTACTTC
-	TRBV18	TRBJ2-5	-	CASSPRRSQETQYF	TGTGCCAGCTCACCCCGGAGGTCCCAAGAGACCCAGTACTTC
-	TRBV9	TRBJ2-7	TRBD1	CASSDGGTGYEQYF	TGTGCCAGCAGTGATGGTGGGACAGGCTACGAGCAGTACTTC
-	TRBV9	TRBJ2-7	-	CASSPLGGSAYEQYF	TGTGCCAGCAGCCCCCTGGGGGGATCCGCCTACGAGCAGTACTTC
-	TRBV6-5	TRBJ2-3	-	CASTTGRDTQYF	TGTGCCAGCACGACCGGGAGAGATACGCAGTATTTT
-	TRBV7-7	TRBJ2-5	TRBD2	CASSLAGVEETQYF	TGTGCTAGCAGCTTAGCGGGAGTGGAAGAGACCCAGTACTTC
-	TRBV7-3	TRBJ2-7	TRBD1	CASSPAGTGSHEQYF	TGTGCCAGCAGCCCTGCCGGGACAGGTAGCCACGAGCAGTACTTC
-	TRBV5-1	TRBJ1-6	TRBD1	CASSLDRAYNSPLHF	TGCGCCAGCAGCCTGGACAGGGCTTATAATTCACCCCTCCACTTT
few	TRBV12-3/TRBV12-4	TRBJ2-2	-	CASQVWGDGELFF	TGTGCCAGCCAGGTTTGGGGGGACGGGGAGCTGTTTTTT
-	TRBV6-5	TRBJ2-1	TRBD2	CASSYSSSGRNNEQFF	TGTGCCAGCAGTTACTCTTCTAGCGGGCGGAACAATGAGCAGTTCTTC
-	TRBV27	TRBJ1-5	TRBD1	CASSRTGIQPQHF	TGTGCCAGCAGCCGGACAGGGATTCAGCCCCAGCATTTT
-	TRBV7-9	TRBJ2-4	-	CASTQSGARAKNIQYF	TGTGCCAGCACCCAGTCAGGGGCCCGTGCCAAAAACATTCAGTACTTC
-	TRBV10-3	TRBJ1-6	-	CATGGGGNSPLHF	TGTGCCACGGGCGGGGGGGGTAATTCACCCCTCCACTTT
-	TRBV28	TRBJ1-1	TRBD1	CASSFHETGTEAFF	TGTGCCAGCAGTTTCCATGAGACAGGGACTGAAGCTTTCTTT
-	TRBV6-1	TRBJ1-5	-	CASSDRGQDNQPQHF	TGTGCCAGCAGTGATCGTGGCCAGGATAATCAGCCCCAGCATTTT
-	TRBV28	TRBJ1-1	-	CASSLLGTEAFF	TGTGCCAGCAGTCTGCTCGGGACTGAAGCTTTCTTT
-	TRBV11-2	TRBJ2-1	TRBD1	CASSFNRGQYNEQFF	TGTGCCAGCAGCTTTAACAGGGGGCAATACAATGAGCAGTTCTTC
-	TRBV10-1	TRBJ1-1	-	CASRDGMNTEAFF	TGCGCCAGCAGGGACGGGATGAACACTGAAGCTTTCTTT
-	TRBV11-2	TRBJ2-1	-	CASSLANFLDEQFF	TGTGCCAGCAGCTTAGCTAATTTTCTTGATGAGCAGTTCTTC
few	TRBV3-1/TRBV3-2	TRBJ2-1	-	CASSRELGPGNEQFF	TGTGCCAGCAGTCGGGAGCTGGGTCCAGGCAATGAGCAGTTCTTC
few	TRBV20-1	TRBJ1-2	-	CSARPTDGYTF	TGCAGTGCTCGCCCGACAGATGGCTACACCTTC
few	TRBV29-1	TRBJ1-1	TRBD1	CSVAGSRGRRSDTEAFF	TGCAGCGTCGCGGGGTCTAGGGGGCGTAGAAGTGACACTGAAGCTTTCTTT
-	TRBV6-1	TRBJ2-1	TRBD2	CASSEEREIGVYNEQFF	TGTGCCAGCAGTGAAGAGCGGGAGATTGGGGTCTACAATGAGCAGTTCTTC
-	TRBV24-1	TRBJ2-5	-	CATSGPRAQYF	TGTGCCACCAGTGGTCCCAGGGCCCAGTACTTC
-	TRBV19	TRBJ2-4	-	CASSTPGRTKNIQYF	TGTGCCAGTAGTACCCCGGGGAGGACCAAAAACATTCAGTACTTC
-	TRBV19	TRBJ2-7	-	CASGYFPQGEQYF	TGTGCCAGTGGATACTTTCCCCAGGGGGAGCAGTACTTC
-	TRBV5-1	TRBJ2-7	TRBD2	CASSLGGSGSYEQYF	TGCGCCAGCAGCTTGGGCGGGAGTGGCTCCTACGAGCAGTACTTC
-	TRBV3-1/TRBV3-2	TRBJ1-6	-	CASSQELGKSLHF	TGTGCCAGCAGCCAAGAGTTGGGCAAATCCCTCCACTTT
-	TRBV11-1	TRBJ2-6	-	CASSFYREGANVLTF	TGTGCCAGCAGCTTCTACAGGGAGGGGGCCAACGTCCTGACTTTC
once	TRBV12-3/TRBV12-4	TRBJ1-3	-	CASSVQVENTIYF	TGTGCCAGCAGCGTACAGGTTGAAAACACCATATATTTT
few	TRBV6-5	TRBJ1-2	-	CASRPSWGESYGYTF	TGTGCCAGCAGACCATCGTGGGGGGAAAGCTATGGCTACACCTTC
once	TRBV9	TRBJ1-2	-	CASSLEAGALKGYTF	TGTGCCAGCAGCCTGGAGGCAGGGGCCCTGAAGGGCTACACCTTC
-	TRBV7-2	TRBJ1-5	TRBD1	CASSRTGVSNQPQHF	TGTGCCAGCAGCAGGACAGGGGTTAGCAATCAGCCCCAGCATTTT
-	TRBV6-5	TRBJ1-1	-	CASLYTEAFF	TGTGCCAGCCTTTATACTGAAGCTTTCTTT
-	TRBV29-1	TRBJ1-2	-	CSVSQVLSVSGYTF	TGCAGCGTCTCACAGGTCCTCAGTGTAAGTGGCTACACCTTC
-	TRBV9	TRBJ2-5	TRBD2	CASSPGLARETQYF	TGTGCCAGCAGCCCGGGACTAGCCAGGGAGACCCAGTACTTC
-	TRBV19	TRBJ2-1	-	CASRGLRNEQFF	TGTGCCAGTCGGGGTCTGCGGAATGAGCAGTTCTTC
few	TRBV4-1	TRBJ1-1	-	CASTEGNTEAFF	TGCGCCTCCACGGAGGGGAACACTGAAGCTTTCTTT
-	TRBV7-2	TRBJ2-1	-	CASSLTRASYNEQFF	TGTGCCAGCAGCTTAACGCGGGCTTCCTACAATGAGCAGTTCTTC
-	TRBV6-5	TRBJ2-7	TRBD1	CASIPGQGATYEQYF	TGTGCCAGCATCCCAGGACAGGGGGCCACCTACGAGCAGTACTTC
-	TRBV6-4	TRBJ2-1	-	CASSDGNRYNEQFF	TGTGCCAGCAGTGACGGGAACAGGTACAATGAGCAGTTCTTC
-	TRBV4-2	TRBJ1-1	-	CASSQVGRMNTEAFF	TGTGCCAGCAGCCAAGTAGGCAGGATGAACACTGAAGCTTTCTTT
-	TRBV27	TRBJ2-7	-	CASSSTPSYEQYF	TGTGCCAGCAGTTCCACTCCTAGCTACGAGCAGTACTTC
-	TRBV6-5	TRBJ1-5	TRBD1	CASSRTGEISQPQHF	TGTGCCAGCAGTCGGACAGGGGAAATCAGTCAGCCCCAGCATTTT
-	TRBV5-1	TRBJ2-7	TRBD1	CASSSTGAPPYEQYF	TGCGCCAGCAGCTCAACAGGGGCCCCCCCCTACGAGCAGTACTTC
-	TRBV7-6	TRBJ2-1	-	CASSSRQIEQFF	TGTGCCAGCAGCTCGCGACAGATTGAGCAGTTCTTC
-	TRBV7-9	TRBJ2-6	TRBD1	CASSLNRGSGANVLTF	TGTGCCAGCAGCTTAAACAGGGGTTCTGGGGCCAACGTCCTGACTTTC
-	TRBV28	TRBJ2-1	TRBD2	CASSFNWHQGLAGISYNEQFF	TGTGCCAGCAGTTTCAATTGGCATCAGGGACTAGCGGGAATTTCCTACAATGAGCAGTTCTTC
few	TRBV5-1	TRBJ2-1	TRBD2	CASNRGSGSYNEQFF	TGCGCCAGCAATAGGGGTAGCGGGAGTTACAATGAGCAGTTCTTC
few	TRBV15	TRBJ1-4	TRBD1	CATSRGTTGKLFF	TGTGCCACCAGCAGAGGGACGACAGGGAAACTGTTTTTT
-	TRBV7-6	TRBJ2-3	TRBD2	CASSLGSSGSTDTQYF	TGTGCCAGCAGCTTAGGGTCTAGCGGGAGTACAGATACGCAGTATTTT
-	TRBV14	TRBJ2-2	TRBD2	CASSQGLAGGNTGELFF	TGTGCCAGCAGCCAAGGACTAGCGGGAGGGAACACCGGGGAGCTGTTTTTT